The 12 T cell receptor beta chains below come from one sample, sequenced in a study of response to subunit inactivated influenza vaccine (dated by TCRdb to between 2018 and 2020). Library prep was done by RT-PCR. For sequencing, an Illumina HiSeq 2500 was employed. TCRdb reanalyzed the raw reads on its own, using fastp at Q25 for trimming and MiXCR for clone calling, and kept in-frame beta chains. Entries that share a CDR3 protein sequence are merged under the most common genes and DNA. For this sample there are a few hundred thousand distinct CDR3 sequences; 21% appear just once. The ten largest clones capture 10% to 13% of the sample. The starting material was PBMCs from blood, obtained 21 months after vaccination. These receptors were taken from a man aged 50-75 years who received an inactivated influenza vaccine. Donor details come from another sample of the same person, matched by shared clones.

V usage is TRBV11-2 and J usage is TRBJ2-7; 7 bases align to TRBD2. Unmatched junction bases numbered 6, after V lost 5 bases and J lost 2 bases. The CDR3 is 14 amino acids. Germline V gene data show CDR1 as SGHAT and CDR2 as FQNNGV. Here the CDR3 reads CASSPLGGAYEQYF. The CDR3 bases are TGTGCCAGCAGCCCTCTTGGGGGGGCCTACGAGCAGTACTTC.

The rearrangement links TRBV28 to TRBJ1-5; TRBD1 aligns across 7 bases. The junction had 9 bases not matched to a gene; V was cut back by 5 bases and J by 2 bases. This CDR3 has 16 residues. The germline CDR1 and CDR2 sequences are MDHEN and SYDVKM. CDR3 in amino acids: CASSTRQGAGNQPQHF. The CDR3 DNA reads TGTGCCAGCAGTACCCGACAGGGCGCAGGCAATCAGCCCCAGCATTTT. The full variable domain, in which reference TRBV28 and TRBJ1-5 provide the parts outside the CDR3, is DVKVTQSSRYLVKRTGEKVFLECVQDMDHENMFWYRQDPGLGLRLIYFSYDVKMKEKGDIPEGYSVSREKKERFSLILESASTNQTSMYLCASSTRQGAGNQPQHFGDGTRLSIL.

This clonotype has more than one count but fewer than ten. J is TRBJ1-1 and V is TRBV10-3; D might be TRBD1 (5 bases). Germline CDR1 is ENHRY and CDR2 is SYGVKD. V gave up 2 bases and J gave up 0 bases, with 10 bases separating them. The CDR3 consists of 15 residues. As DNA, the CDR3 is TGTGCCATCAGTGAGAGGACACCTATGAACACTGAAGCTTTCTTT. It is translated as CAISERTPMNTEAFF.

This clonotype was seen more than once but under ten times. The V and J genes are TRBV19 and TRBJ2-3, with no clear D. The V and J ends lost 6 bases and 6 bases respectively, with 16 bases between them. The CDR3 is 14 amino acids. The V gene's germline CDR1 is LNHDA and CDR2 SQIVND (reference sequence). In DNA form, the CDR3 reads TGTGCCAGTAGGGCGGTCTGGAACTCCGATACGCAGTATTTT. Translated: CASRAVWNSDTQYF.

This clonotype has just a few counts. This sequence joins TRBV20-1 and TRBJ1-2, with TRBD1 matching over 10 bases. The CDR3 has 14 residues. J gave up 3 bases and V 1 base, and 2 bases lay outside the gene matches. Germline V gene sequence: CDR1 DFQATT, CDR2 SNEGSKA (reference sequence). This CDR3 is CSARGTGGDYGYTF. CDR3 coding DNA: TGCAGTGCTAGAGGGACAGGGGGTGACTATGGCTACACCTTC.

The sample holds a few counts of this clonotype. This chain joins TRBV3-1 and TRBJ1-5; D call uncertain. This CDR3 is 13 amino acids long. Between the trimmed V and J ends, which lost 4 bases and 3 bases, there was a span of 7 bases. CDR1 and CDR2 from the germline V gene are LGHDT and YNNKEL (reference sequence). The CDR3 DNA reads TGTGCCAGCAGCCTTCGTCCCAATCAGCCCCAGCATTTT. Protein: CASSLRPNQPQHF.

The chain couples TRBV12-3 or TRBV12-4 to TRBJ2-7; D gene uncertain. The CDR3 contains 15 residues. V lost 6 bases to trimming and J lost 4 bases, with 19 bases between them. The CDR3 reads CASRAETSNRYEQYF. The CDR3 coding sequence is TGTGCCAGCAGGGCAGAGACATCCAATAGGTACGAGCAGTACTTC.

This clonotype has just a few counts. The chain uses TRBV13 and TRBJ1-1; D may be TRBD1 (5 bases). V was shortened by 5 bases and J by 5 bases, with 15 bases between the two germline ends. CDR3 size: 14 residues. Per germline, CDR1 PRHDT and CDR2 FYEKMQ (reference sequence). CDR3 loop: CASSPGRGWTEAFF. The CDR3 nucleotides read TGTGCCAGCAGCCCGGGACGGGGTTGGACTGAAGCTTTCTTT.

This clonotype was picked up many times. The rearrangement uses TRBV29-1 and TRBJ1-2, with D maybe TRBD1 (5 bases). The ends were cut back, 0 bases at V and 4 bases at J, with 18 bases in the middle. CDR3 length: 16 amino acids. Germline V gene sequence: CDR1 SQVTM, CDR2 ANQGSEA. The CDR3 here is CSVEDLGTDSAYGYTF. CDR3 sequence (DNA): TGCAGCGTTGAAGACCTTGGGACTGACTCCGCCTATGGCTACACCTTC.

This clonotype was seen a handful of times. V gene TRBV20-1 combines with J gene TRBJ1-5; 11 bases agree with TRBD1. Germline lookup yields CDR1 DFQATT and CDR2 SNEGSKA (reference sequence). This CDR3 contains 13 residues. V shed 6 bases, J shed 11 bases, and the junction held 9 bases outside the gene matches. The CDR3 coding sequence is TGCAGTGCCCCGGACAGGGGGCAAAGGGCCCAGCATTTT. Amino acid sequence: CSAPDRGQRAQHF.

J is TRBJ1-4 and V is TRBV11-1, with 10 bases matching TRBD1. After removal of 5 bases from V and 1 base from J, the junction contained 10 bases not matched to a gene. This CDR3 is 18 amino acids long. Per germline, CDR1 SGHAT and CDR2 FQDESV (reference sequence). The DNA for the CDR3 is TGTGCCAGCAGCACCCGACAGGGGGCTGAGGGAACTAATGAAAAACTGTTTTTT. Translation: CASSTRQGAEGTNEKLFF. The entire variable domain, with the rest obtained from reference TRBV11-1 and TRBJ1-4, is as follows: EAEVAQSPRYKITEKSQAVAFWCDPISGHATLYWYRQILGQGPELLVQFQDESVVDDSQLPKDRFSAERLKGVDSTLKIQPAELGDSAMYLCASSTRQGAEGTNEKLFFGSGTQLSVL.

This sequence joins TRBV19 and TRBJ1-3; perhaps TRBD1 as D (6 bases). The ends were cut back, 10 bases at V and 2 bases at J, with 12 bases in the middle. This CDR3 is 13 amino acids long. Per the germline V gene, CDR1 is LNHDA and CDR2 is SQIVND (reference sequence). Written as DNA, the CDR3 is TGTGCCACCGCGGGGGCGCCTGGAAACACCATATATTTT. Amino acid sequence: CATAGAPGNTIYF.